Following are 30 T cell receptor beta chains from one sample sequenced in a study of cytomegalovirus exposure and HLA in healthy donors listed by TCRdb under 2017. Libraries were constructed by the immunoSEQ multiplex PCR assay. For the multiplex PCR, a mixture combining 60 forward primers for TCR Vbeta segments and 13 reverse primers for TCR Jbeta segments was used. Held by TCRdb, this immuneACCESS table contains in-frame sequences only and omits some clones. Under half of the omission traces to an unresolved V gene where checked; the cause of the rest is unknown. This sample has over 150,000 clones in its table, and approximately 77% of those were observed once. The ten largest clonotypes hold roughly 7% of the sample. Sample: PBMCs. The receptors were gathered from a male donor in good health and CMV-seropositive.

This clone came up a few times. The chain recombines TRBV29-1 with TRBJ1-2; 8 nucleotides align to TRBD1. V shed 6 bases and J 4 bases; nucleotides not matched to a gene: 4. Germline CDR1 reads SQVTM; CDR2 reads ANQGSEA. The CDR3 is 12 residues long. The CDR3 loop is CSVEDRAYGYTF. The DNA for the CDR3 is TGCAGCGTGGAGGACAGGGCCTATGGCTACACCTTC.

The rearrangement links TRBV21-1 to TRBJ1-4; the DNA was not compared with TRBD1, the D call given in the table. TRBV21-1 is noted as a pseudogene. CDR3 length: 12 amino acids. The DNA of the CDR3 is TGTGCCAGCAGCGCCAGAGGGGGACAACTGTTTTTT. Its protein is CASSARGGQLFF.

The chain couples TRBV18 to TRBJ1-6; D ambiguous. CDR3 size: 15 residues. Trimming shortened V by 4 bases and J by 0 bases, and 7 bases separated the two germline ends. Germline V CDR1 and CDR2: KGHSH, LQKENI. The DNA of the CDR3 is TGTGCCAGCTCACAAGAGAGCTCCTATAATTCACCCCTCCACTTT. Protein product: CASSQESSYNSPLHF.

The V gene is TRBV7-2, the J gene TRBJ2-3; D might be TRBD2 (6 bases). The germline gives CDR1 SGHTA, CDR2 FQGNSA. CDR3 length equals 15 residues. V lost 1 base, J lost 4 bases, and 12 bases lay in between. The CDR3 is CASSLEAREADTQYF. As DNA, the CDR3 is TGTGCCAGCAGCTTAGAGGCCAGGGAGGCAGATACGCAGTATTTT.

This chain joins TRBV5-8 and TRBJ1-2; TRBD1 agrees at 8 bases. This CDR3 comprises 13 residues. The J segment lost 4 bases and the V segment lost 2 bases, leaving 1 base of the junction unmatched. Germline-derived CDR1 and CDR2 are SGHTS and YDEGEE. Written as DNA, the CDR3 is TGTGCCAGCAGCTTCGACAGGGGCTATGGCTACACCTTC. Translating gives CASSFDRGYGYTF.

CDR3 loop: CASRQPGVYGYTF. As DNA, the CDR3 is TGTGCCAGCAGGCAGCCAGGGGTTTACGGCTACACCTTC. V and J are TRBV9 and TRBJ1-2; D might be TRBD1 (6 bases). CDR1 and CDR2 from the germline V gene are SGDLS and YYNGEE. The CDR3 loop spans 13 amino acids. The V and J ends lost 5 bases and 8 bases respectively, with 16 bases between them.

The rearrangement joins TRBV28 to TRBJ1-5, with TRBD1 identical over 10 bases. The CDR3 is 18 residues long. Germline lookup yields CDR1 MDHEN and CDR2 SYDVKM. The V gene end was trimmed by 3 bases and the J gene end by 0 bases; junction bases not matched to a gene: 8. In nucleotides, the CDR3 is TGTGCCAGCAGTTTGCCGGGACAGGGGTTTTATAGCAATCAGCCCCAGCATTTT. Protein product: CASSLPGQGFYSNQPQHF. Using reference TRBV28 and TRBJ1-5 for the parts outside the CDR3, the full variable domain is DVKVTQSSRYLVKRTGEKVFLECVQDMDHENMFWYRQDPGLGLRLIYFSYDVKMKEKGDIPEGYSVSREKKERFSLILESASTNQTSMYLCASSLPGQGFYSNQPQHFGDGTRLSIL.

The chain is built from TRBV27 and TRBJ1-1; D gene uncertain. This CDR3 contains 13 residues. CDR1 and CDR2 (germline): MNHEY, SMNVEV (reference sequence). Deletions cut 8 bases from V and 4 bases from J, with 14 bases between. The CDR3 spells CASGLTVSTEAFF. The DNA for the CDR3 is TGTGCCAGCGGATTAACAGTGAGCACTGAAGCTTTCTTT.

The V gene is TRBV25-1, the J gene TRBJ1-1, with D possibly matching TRBD1 (6 bases). Germline loops: CDR1 MGHDK, CDR2 SYGVNS. This CDR3 is built from 16 residues. Trimming pared 3 bases from V and 1 base from J, leaving 15 bases between. The CDR3 DNA is TGTGCCAGCAGTGAGGTCTTCCCGACAGGGAACACTGAAGCTTTCTTT. Protein sequence: CASSEVFPTGNTEAFF.

This chain links TRBV19 with TRBJ2-1, with a weak D call TRBD2 (6 bases). The CDR3 consists of 14 residues. With 7 bases removed from V and 6 bases from J, the gap between germline ends came to 16 bases. CDR1 is LNHDA and CDR2 is SQIVND in the germline V gene (reference sequence). The CDR3 region is CASNERAAANEQFF. CDR3 sequence (DNA): TGTGCCAGTAACGAGCGGGCGGCGGCCAATGAGCAGTTCTTC.

This sequence joins TRBV18 and TRBJ1-2; 10 positions agree with TRBD1. Germline V gene data show CDR1 as KGHSH and CDR2 as LQKENI. Trimming at V came to 3 bases and at J to 8 bases, leaving 18 bases not matched to a gene. This CDR3 has 18 residues. CDR3 region: CASSPQKNRDRGTWGYTF. CDR3 in DNA: TGTGCCAGCTCACCCCAAAAGAACCGGGACAGGGGCACCTGGGGCTACACCTTC.

CDR3: CASSVNSGGLDTEAFF. CDR3 nucleotides: TGTGCCAGCAGCGTCAATTCAGGGGGCCTAGACACTGAAGCTTTCTTT. The chain combines TRBV9 with TRBJ1-1; 8 bases are shared with TRBD1. The trim removed 2 bases at V and 3 bases at J, leaving 9 bases unmatched. The germline CDR1 and CDR2 sequences are SGDLS and YYNGEE. CDR3 size: 16 residues.

This chain uses TRBV4-3 with TRBJ1-1; the match to TRBD1 covers 7 bases. There are 14 residues in the CDR3. Germline V gives CDR1 LGHNA, CDR2 YSLEER. V lost 3 bases and J lost 5; bases outside the gene matches: 6. CDR3 nucleotide sequence: TGCGCCAGCAGCCATTGGGAGACAGGGACTGAAGCTTTCTTT. Translation: CASSHWETGTEAFF.

The rearrangement uses TRBV6-1 and TRBJ1-3; TRBD1 might be the D (6 bases). CDR3 length: 13 amino acids. With 8 bases removed from V and 2 bases from J, the gap between germline ends came to 10 bases. Germline V gene lookup returns CDR1 MNHNS and CDR2 SASEGT. CDR3 DNA: TGTGCCAGCGGGGGGGGCACTGGAAACACCATATATTTT. Translation gives CASGGGTGNTIYF.

The V call is TRBV7-9, the J call TRBJ1-6, with 9 bases fitting TRBD1. Germline CDR1 is SEHNR and CDR2 is FQNEAQ (reference sequence). The CDR3 runs to 15 residues. Trimming took 3 bases from V and 6 from J; bases not matched to a gene: 3. The CDR3: CASSFGTGRNSPLHF. In nucleotides, the CDR3 is TGTGCCAGCAGCTTCGGGACAGGGCGTAATTCACCCCTCCACTTT.

This chain connects TRBV5-1 to TRBJ2-3; 7 nucleotides agree with TRBD1. Germline V gene lookup returns CDR1 SGHRS and CDR2 YFSETQ. J gave up 2 bases and V 4 bases, and 10 bases lay outside the gene matches. The CDR3 is 16 residues long. The CDR3 reads CASSSRQGLITDTQYF. The CDR3 DNA sequence: TGCGCCAGCAGCAGTAGACAGGGCCTTATCACAGATACGCAGTATTTT.

This chain joins TRBV5-5 and TRBJ2-5, with D unclear. Germline values: CDR1 SGHKS, CDR2 YYEKEE (reference sequence). This CDR3 has 14 residues. The ends were cut back, 0 bases at V and 2 bases at J, with 8 bases in the middle. Written as DNA, the CDR3 is TGTGCCAGCAGCTTGGGACCGAGGCAAGAGACCCAGTACTTC. Encoded protein: CASSLGPRQETQYF.

This chain connects TRBV2 to TRBJ2-3; perhaps TRBD1 as D (5 bases). CDR3 size: 13 residues. V was shortened by 8 bases and J by 6 bases, with 15 bases between the two germline ends. Germline CDR1 SNHLY, CDR2 FYNNEI. CDR3 in amino acids: CASFPGSSDTQYF. CDR3 sequence (DNA): TGTGCCAGCTTTCCAGGGTCATCGGATACGCAGTATTTT.

The sample holds a few counts of this clone. The chain links TRBV6-1 to TRBJ1-2; the D gene is possibly TRBD1 (5 bases). V was trimmed by 8 bases and J by 2 bases, leaving 9 bases between them. The CDR3 is 12 residues long. Germline CDR1 MNHNS, CDR2 SASEGT. The CDR3 loop is CASQKGNYGYTF. CDR3 DNA sequence: TGTGCCAGCCAAAAGGGGAACTATGGCTACACCTTC.

This clone has just a few counts. V is TRBV6-6 and J is TRBJ2-1; a weak D match, TRBD1 (5 bases). The germline V and J ends were trimmed by 7 bases and 7 bases, with 8 bases remaining between them. This CDR3 contains 11 residues. Per germline, CDR1 MNHNY and CDR2 SVGAGI (reference sequence). DNA for the CDR3: TGTGCCAGCAATCCAGGGAATGAGCAGTTCTTC. Translation gives CASNPGNEQFF.

With respect to this clone: Different DNA sequences within this sample yield the same CDR3. V is TRBV6-5 and J is TRBJ2-3; the match to TRBD1 covers 11 bases. Germline CDR1 and CDR2: MNHEY and SVGAGI. The CDR3 sequence is 14 residues long. V lost 6 bases to trimming and J lost 3 bases; unmatched junction nucleotides: 2. The CDR3, as DNA: TGTGCCAGCAGGGGACAGGGGGGGACAGATACGCAGTATTTT. It yields the protein CASRGQGGTDTQYF.

The V call is TRBV5-4, the J call TRBJ2-7; D not resolved. CDR3 length equals 16 residues. Trimming cost V 0 bases and J 2 bases, with 15 bases left between them. From germline, CDR1 is SGHNT and CDR2 YYREEE (reference sequence). The CDR3 reads CASSLGPGSRTYEQYF. In DNA form, the CDR3 reads TGTGCCAGCAGCTTGGGCCCTGGCAGTCGAACCTACGAGCAGTACTTC.

Only a few counts were recorded for this clone. The chain links TRBV6-5 to TRBJ2-7, with 11 bases lining up with TRBD2. This CDR3 is built from 15 residues. The V and J ends lost 6 bases and 6 bases, in that order; junction bases with no gene match: 10. Germline CDR1 and CDR2: MNHEY and SVGAGI. Here the CDR3 reads CASSPGASGGPEQYF. The CDR3 DNA is TGTGCCAGCAGCCCCGGCGCTAGCGGGGGGCCCGAGCAGTACTTC.

This chain joins TRBV19 and TRBJ1-4; tentative D call: TRBD1 (5 bases). V was shortened by 7 bases and J by 4 bases, with 7 bases between the two germline ends. There are 12 residues in the CDR3. In germline, CDR1 is LNHDA, CDR2 SQIVND (reference sequence). The CDR3 DNA follows: TGTGCCAGTAAGGGGCTTAATGAAAAACTGTTTTTT. Translated: CASKGLNEKLFF. Supplemented by reference TRBV19 and TRBJ1-4, the full variable domain reads DGGITQSPKYLFRKEGQNVTLSCEQNLNHDAMYWYRQDPGQGLRLIYYSQIVNDFQKGDIAEGYSVSREKKESFPLTVTSAQKNPTAFYLCASKGLNEKLFFGSGTQLSVL.

The chain has TRBV30 and TRBJ2-7; tentative D call: TRBD2 (5 bases). V was clipped by 7 bases and J by 0 bases, with 16 bases between them. Per germline, CDR1 GTSNPN and CDR2 SVGIG (reference sequence). This CDR3 comprises 14 residues. CDR3 in DNA: TGTGCCTCCGGGAAAAGGCGTCCCTCCTACGAGCAGTACTTC. It specifies CASGKRRPSYEQYF.

This chain connects TRBV5-1 to TRBJ2-5; 8 nucleotides match TRBD2. This CDR3 is 17 amino acids long. The junction had 11 bases not matched to a gene; V was cut back by 0 bases and J by 4 bases. Germline CDR1 reads SGHRS; CDR2 reads YFSETQ. In nucleotides, the CDR3 is TGCGCCAGCAGCTTGGCCGGGCTAGCGGGCCAAAGAGAGACCCAGTACTTC. This gives the protein CASSLAGLAGQRETQYF.

This sequence joins TRBV15 and TRBJ2-5, with no clear D. Germline loops: CDR1 LNHNV, CDR2 YYDKDF (reference sequence). The V end was cut by 3 bases, the J end by 3 bases, with 11 bases between. The CDR3 consists of 14 residues. The CDR3 region is CATSRPPVEETQYF. CDR3 DNA: TGTGCCACCAGCAGGCCCCCGGTTGAAGAGACCCAGTACTTC. Drawing the rest from reference TRBV15 and TRBJ2-5, the complete variable domain is DAMVIQNPRYQVTQFGKPVTLSCSQTLNHNVMYWYQQKSSQAPKLLFHYYDKDFNNEADTPDNFQSRRPNTSFCFLDIRSPGLGDTAMYLCATSRPPVEETQYFGPGTRLLVL.

The chain links TRBV6-6 to TRBJ2-5, with no clear D. CDR1 MNHNY and CDR2 SVGAGI come from the germline V gene (reference sequence). V was pared by 8 bases and J by 4 bases, with 8 bases between. The CDR3 contains 11 residues. CDR3 sequence: CASGLRETQYF. The DNA of the CDR3 is TGTGCCAGCGGGCTTCGAGAGACCCAGTACTTC.

The chain is built from TRBV14 and TRBJ2-4, with TRBD2 matching 7 bases. In germline, CDR1 is SGHDN, CDR2 FVKESK. The CDR3 loop spans 15 amino acids. The trim removed 1 base at V and 6 bases at J, leaving 6 bases unmatched. CDR3 in DNA: TGTGCCAGCAGCCAAGGGCCGTCGGGGGGAAACATTCAGTACTTC. This encodes CASSQGPSGGNIQYF.

CDR3 bases: TGTGCCAGCAGCGCCCTTTCCCGGAACACTGAAGCTTTCTTT. Amino acids: CASSALSRNTEAFF. This sequence joins TRBV9 and TRBJ1-1; D not resolved. Trimming left V 3 bases short and J 1 base short, with 10 bases between. This CDR3 contains 14 residues. Germline loops: CDR1 SGDLS, CDR2 YYNGEE. Full variable domain (missing parts from reference TRBV9 and TRBJ1-1): DSGVTQTPKHLITATGQRVTLRCSPRSGDLSVYWYQQSLDQGLQFLIQYYNGEERAKGNILERFSAQQFPDLHSELNLSSLELGDSALYFCASSALSRNTEAFFGQGTRLTVV.